These 6 T cell receptor beta chains were all obtained from the same sample, sequenced in a study of T cells in localized non-small cell lung cancer. Clones were read by immunoSEQ multiplex PCR, and TCRdb kept only the in-frame ones, dropping some. Of some 17,000 clones in the sample, around 82% are singletons; the top ten hold approximately 30%. The sample consisted of peripheral blood, taken before any cancer treatment. The source is a male donor aged 60 or over with stage III lung adenocarcinoma.

The gene calls are TRBV11-3 and TRBJ2-5, with TRBD2 matching 16 bases. The CDR3 runs to 20 residues. V lost 5 bases to trimming and J lost 1 base; unmatched junction nucleotides: 13. Germline V lookup: CDR1 SGHNT, CDR2 YENEEA. The CDR3 region has the DNA TGTGCCAGCAGCATGAACTACGGGACTAGCGGGGGGGGACGCCAAGAGACCCAGTACTTC. Translated: CASSMNYGTSGGGRQETQYF.

The rearrangement joins TRBV9 to TRBJ2-6; the D gene could be TRBD1 or TRBD2 (5 bases each). The germline gives CDR1 SGDLS, CDR2 YYNGEE. Trimming cost V 6 bases and J 0 bases, with 13 bases left between them. The CDR3 contains 16 residues. The CDR3 sequence is CASNRPGGSGANVLTF. The CDR3 coding sequence is TGTGCCAGCAACCGACCTGGGGGCTCTGGGGCCAACGTCCTGACTTTC.

CDR3 protein: CASSLFGGQETQYF. Here the CDR3 DNA reads TGTGCCAGCAGCTTATTTGGGGGGCAAGAGACCCAGTACTTC. The genes are TRBV5-5 and TRBJ2-5; a weak D match, TRBD2 (6 bases). CDR1 is SGHKS, CDR2 YYEKEE, per germline (reference sequence). Trimming took off 2 bases at V and 2 bases at J, with 10 bases between the two ends. The CDR3 has 14 amino acids.

The J gene is TRBJ1-2, the V gene TRBV7-9; TRBD1 might be the D (6 bases). CDR1 SEHNR and CDR2 FQNEAQ come from the germline V gene (reference sequence). V lost 5 bases to trimming and J lost 2 bases, with 12 bases between them. The CDR3 has 14 amino acids. This CDR3 is CASSGGGVNYGYTF. DNA for the CDR3: TGTGCCAGCAGCGGAGGGGGGGTAAACTATGGCTACACCTTC.

The J gene is TRBJ1-6, the V gene TRBV2, with D tentatively TRBD1 (6 bases). CDR1 and CDR2 from the germline V gene are SNHLY and FYNNEI. Trimming took off 0 bases at V and 10 bases at J, with 10 bases between the two ends. CDR3 length: 14 residues. CDR3 DNA: TGTGCCAGCAGTGAAGCTGGGGGCCGCTCACCCCTCCACTTT. Protein product: CASSEAGGRSPLHF.

The chain combines TRBV5-1 with TRBJ2-1; D unresolved. This CDR3 is 14 amino acids long. Germline CDR1 reads SGHRS; CDR2 reads YFSETQ. Trimming left V 1 base short and J 2 bases short, with 7 bases between. The CDR3 sequence is CASSLMAAYNEQFF. The CDR3 DNA is TGCGCCAGCAGCTTGATGGCGGCCTACAATGAGCAGTTCTTC.